One and the same sample provided the 32 T cell receptor beta chains below, sequenced in a study of cytotoxic CD8 clonotypes in ibrutinib-treated CLL. Generated by immunoSEQ multiplex PCR, the TCRdb table keeps only in-frame clones and is missing some. Here the sample spans about 140,000 clones, 70% to 90% being singletons. The sequences come from PBMCs, collected after 36 months of ibrutinib treatment. These receptors were collected from a human donor with chronic lymphocytic leukemia.

V is TRBV2 and J is TRBJ1-1, with TRBD1 as a possible D gene (6 bases). The germline V gene encodes CDR1 SNHLY and CDR2 FYNNEI. Trimming stripped 7 bases from V and 5 bases from J, with 20 bases between. The CDR3 consists of 15 residues. The CDR3 loop reads CASKGQFISWTEAFF. CDR3 in DNA: TGTGCCAGCAAAGGACAGTTTATTAGCTGGACTGAAGCTTTCTTT.

The chain combines TRBV18 with TRBJ2-3; D may be TRBD1 or TRBD2 (7 bases each). CDR1 KGHSH and CDR2 LQKENI come from the germline V gene. The CDR3 extends over 17 amino acids. Trimming removed 1 base at V and 2 bases at J, with 16 bases between. CDR3 residues: CASSPREGALITDTQYF. Here the CDR3 DNA reads TGTGCCAGCTCACCACGGGAGGGGGCGCTTATCACAGATACGCAGTATTTT.

This chain links TRBV11-3 with TRBJ2-3, with D possibly being TRBD2 (5 bases). V was pared by 5 bases and J by 4 bases, with 13 bases between. The CDR3 sequence is 14 residues long. Germline V gene lookup returns CDR1 SGHNT and CDR2 YENEEA. CDR3 protein: CASSPGVEADTQYF. The CDR3 DNA sequence: TGTGCCAGCAGCCCCGGGGTTGAGGCAGATACGCAGTATTTT.

The chain is built from TRBV27 and TRBJ2-7; weak D call: TRBD2 (6 bases). V was pared by 5 bases and J by 2 bases, with 16 bases between. CDR3 size: 15 residues. Germline CDR1 and CDR2: MNHEY and SMNVEV (reference sequence). The CDR3 DNA reads TGTGCCAGCAGTGAAACGGGGGTACTACCCTACGAGCAGTACTTC. Amino acid sequence: CASSETGVLPYEQYF.

The V call is TRBV7-2, the J call TRBJ2-1; TRBD2 matches 10 bases. Unmatched junction bases numbered 15, after V lost 5 bases and J lost 8 bases. Germline CDR1 reads SGHTA; CDR2 reads FQGNSA. The CDR3 covers 17 residues. CDR3 coding DNA: TGTGCCAGCAGCCGGACTAGCGGACTTTACTTGGGCCATGAGCAGTTCTTC. Encoded protein: CASSRTSGLYLGHEQFF.

The chain recombines TRBV28 with TRBJ1-1; D is unresolved. Germline loops: CDR1 MDHEN, CDR2 SYDVKM. The V end was cut by 2 bases, the J end by 0 bases, with 7 bases between. The CDR3 has 14 amino acids. This CDR3 reads CASSLQQLNTEAFF. DNA for the CDR3: TGTGCCAGCAGTTTACAACAGCTGAACACTGAAGCTTTCTTT.

The table lists this clone with a count of one. The chain recombines TRBV9 with TRBJ2-3; 10 bases map to TRBD2. The J segment lost 3 bases and the V segment lost 4 bases, leaving 8 bases of the junction unmatched. Germline CDR1 reads SGDLS; CDR2 reads YYNGEE. The CDR3 sequence is 16 residues long. CDR3 region: CASSPSGRAVTDTQYF. CDR3 DNA sequence: TGTGCCAGCAGCCCGAGCGGGAGGGCCGTGACAGATACGCAGTATTTT.

The chain carries TRBV5-4 and TRBJ2-7; 8 bases are shared with TRBD2. Trimming at V came to 4 bases and at J to 0 bases, leaving 9 bases not matched to a gene. Germline values: CDR1 SGHNT, CDR2 YYREEE (reference sequence). CDR3 length: 16 residues. The CDR3 loop reads CASSPDSGVSSYEQYF. For the CDR3, the DNA is TGTGCCAGCAGCCCTGATAGCGGGGTAAGCTCCTACGAGCAGTACTTC.

V is TRBV19 and J is TRBJ1-2, with D perhaps matching TRBD1 (6 bases). V dropped 1 base and J dropped 4 bases, with 10 bases sitting between them. This CDR3 is built from 14 residues. The germline CDR1 and CDR2 sequences are LNHDA and SQIVND (reference sequence). The CDR3 sequence: CASSIGTASYGYTF. DNA of the CDR3: TGTGCCAGTAGTATAGGGACAGCTTCCTATGGCTACACCTTC.

The rearrangement joins TRBV19 to TRBJ1-4; 7 positions agree with TRBD1. From germline, CDR1 is LNHDA and CDR2 SQIVND (reference sequence). There are 15 residues in the CDR3. V shed 5 bases and J 5 bases; nucleotides not matched to a gene: 8. Here the CDR3 reads CASSPDRERNEKLFF. DNA for the CDR3: TGTGCCAGTAGTCCAGACAGGGAGAGGAATGAAAAACTGTTTTTT. The full variable domain, with the rest looked up from reference TRBV19 and TRBJ1-4, is DGGITQSPKYLFRKEGQNVTLSCEQNLNHDAMYWYRQDPGQGLRLIYYSQIVNDFQKGDIAEGYSVSREKKESFPLTVTSAQKNPTAFYLCASSPDRERNEKLFFGSGTQLSVL.

V is TRBV10-2 and J is TRBJ1-5; no clear D gene. The CDR3 sequence is 13 residues long. Between the trimmed V and J ends, which lost 6 bases and 0 bases, there was a span of 6 bases. Germline V gene sequence: CDR1 WSHSY, CDR2 SAAADI. CDR3 protein: CASSVNSNQPQHF. DNA of the CDR3: TGCGCCAGCAGCGTCAATAGCAATCAGCCCCAGCATTTT.

Only one count was recorded for this clone. J is TRBJ2-1 and V is TRBV10-3, with 8 positions matching TRBD1. V was clipped by 10 bases and J by 9 bases; unmatched bases: 11. CDR1 and CDR2 (germline): ENHRY, SYGVKD. This CDR3 spans 13 amino acids. CDR3: CATQDRVIGEQFF. The CDR3 DNA follows: TGTGCCACACAGGACAGGGTAATCGGTGAGCAGTTCTTC.

In its sample, this clone was seen many times. The chain joins TRBV11-2 to TRBJ2-1; 7 bases align to TRBD1. Losses at the gene ends were 6 bases for V and 7 bases for J; bases not matched to a gene: 6. Per germline, CDR1 SGHAT and CDR2 FQNNGV. The CDR3 extends over 13 amino acids. In DNA form, the CDR3 reads TGTGCCAGCAGGCCGACAGGGAAAAATGAGCAGTTCTTC. Its protein is CASRPTGKNEQFF.

The V call is TRBV27, the J call TRBJ1-1; possible D gene TRBD1, 5 bases. The CDR3 sequence is 15 residues long. Looked up from germline, CDR1 is MNHEY and CDR2 is SMNVEV (reference sequence). Trimming removed 3 bases from V and 2 bases from J, with 13 bases in between. The CDR3 reads CASSFSPGLNTEAFF. The CDR3 bases are TGTGCCAGCAGTTTCTCACCGGGACTCAACACTGAAGCTTTCTTT.

The genes are TRBV18 and TRBJ2-5; 13 bases match TRBD2. The CDR3 runs 19 residues. Germline values: CDR1 KGHSH, CDR2 LQKENI. V lost 2 bases and J lost 4; bases outside the gene matches: 13. The CDR3 DNA is TGTGCCAGCTCACCATTGTATACCAGACTAGCGGGAGGTCGAGAGACCCAGTACTTC. It encodes CASSPLYTRLAGGRETQYF. Using reference TRBV18 and TRBJ2-5 for the parts outside the CDR3, the full variable domain is NAGVMQNPRHLVRRRGQEARLRCSPMKGHSHVYWYRQLPEEGLKFMVYLQKENIIDESGMPKERFSAEFPKEGPSILRIQQVVRGDSAAYFCASSPLYTRLAGGRETQYFGPGTRLLVL.

V is TRBV29-1 and J is TRBJ2-5; D perhaps matches TRBD2 (5 bases). CDR1 is SQVTM, CDR2 ANQGSEA, per germline. Trimming cost V 4 bases and J 3 bases, with 15 bases left between them. The CDR3 is 14 residues long. The CDR3 region is CSVGRLILKETQYF. The CDR3 nucleotides read TGCAGCGTTGGTCGACTAATACTCAAAGAGACCCAGTACTTC.

V gene TRBV7-9 combines with J gene TRBJ2-4; 9 bases fit TRBD2. Germline V CDR1 and CDR2: SEHNR, FQNEAQ (reference sequence). The CDR3 covers 14 residues. Trimming removed 5 bases from V and 3 bases from J; junction bases left unmatched: 2. The CDR3 loop is CASSLTSGKNIQYF. CDR3 bases: TGTGCCAGCAGCCTGACTAGCGGCAAAAACATTCAGTACTTC.

The chain employs TRBV6-1 and TRBJ2-5; the match to TRBD2 covers 11 bases. CDR3 length: 17 residues. The junction had 13 bases not matched to a gene; V was cut back by 4 bases and J by 6 bases. Germline loops: CDR1 MNHNS, CDR2 SASEGT. CDR3 nucleotides: TGTGCCAGCAGTGGGTCCTCCCTAGCGGGAGGTTTACAGACCCAGTACTTC. Translating gives CASSGSSLAGGLQTQYF.

The chain employs TRBV19 and TRBJ1-5; D remains ambiguous. Per the germline V gene, CDR1 is LNHDA and CDR2 is SQIVND (reference sequence). The CDR3 has 14 residues. Trimming removed 3 bases from V and 1 base from J, with 7 bases in between. This CDR3 reads CASSIQDSNQPQHF. DNA of the CDR3: TGTGCCAGTAGTATTCAGGACAGCAATCAGCCCCAGCATTTT.

DNA for the CDR3: TGTGCCGGAACCACGGACAGGGGCAAGTGGACGCAGTATTTT. Amino acids: CAGTTDRGKWTQYF. V usage is TRBV30 and J usage is TRBJ2-3, with 9 nucleotides matching TRBD1. This CDR3 region has 14 residues. Germline lookup yields CDR1 GTSNPN and CDR2 SVGIG (reference sequence). J was trimmed by 9 bases and V by 8 bases; bases with no gene match: 15. The full variable domain, its missing parts supplied by reference TRBV30 and TRBJ2-3, is SQTIHQWPATLVQPVGSPLSLECTVEGTSNPNLYWYRQAAGRGLQLLFYSVGIGQISSEVPQNLSASRPQDRQFILSSKKLLLSDSGFYLCAGTTDRGKWTQYFGPGTRLTVL.

This chain uses TRBV14 with TRBJ2-1, with D perhaps TRBD1 or TRBD2 (5 bases each). The length of the CDR3 is 16 residues. Germline loops: CDR1 SGHDN, CDR2 FVKESK. Trimming took 0 bases from V and 9 from J, leaving 18 bases between them. The CDR3 DNA is TGTGCCAGCAGCCAAGAAAGAAGGGGTGAGGGCCCTGAGCAGTTCTTC. It yields the protein CASSQERRGEGPEQFF.

This clone was seen once. CDR3 in amino acids: CASSIVFAVAKNIQYF. For the CDR3, the DNA is TGTGCCAGTAGTATTGTCTTTGCTGTAGCCAAAAACATTCAGTACTTC. The gene calls are TRBV19 and TRBJ2-4; D is unresolved. The CDR3 is made up of 16 amino acids. V shed 3 bases and J shed 0 bases, with 12 bases lying between them. Germline-derived CDR1 and CDR2 are LNHDA and SQIVND (reference sequence).

The J gene is TRBJ2-2, the V gene TRBV6-1; D is unclear. The CDR3 has 14 amino acids. Germline values: CDR1 MNHNS, CDR2 SASEGT. V lost 4 bases to trimming and J lost 7 bases, with 13 bases between them. DNA for the CDR3: TGTGCCAGCAGTGGATATGGTTTCGACGGGGAGCTGTTTTTT. Residues: CASSGYGFDGELFF.

This chain joins TRBV5-6 and TRBJ2-5; D is ambiguous. V lost 4 bases and J lost 1, with 5 bases in between. CDR3 length equals 12 residues. Germline V gives CDR1 SGHDT, CDR2 YYEEEE. The CDR3 DNA follows: TGTGCCAGCAGCGTACTCCAAGAGACCCAGTACTTC. Protein product: CASSVLQETQYF.

In DNA, the CDR3 is TGTGCCACCAGATTGAACCTGGATCAGCCCCAGCATTTT. It encodes CATRLNLDQPQHF. The J gene is TRBJ1-5, the V gene TRBV15; D call uncertain. Trimming removed 6 bases from V and 5 bases from J, with 11 bases in between. Per germline, CDR1 LNHNV and CDR2 YYDKDF (reference sequence). This CDR3 region has 13 residues.

V gene TRBV11-1 combines with J gene TRBJ1-2; possible D gene TRBD1, 5 bases. This CDR3 contains 15 residues. Germline CDR1 is SGHAT and CDR2 is FQDESV (reference sequence). V lost 5 bases to trimming and J lost 5 bases, with 18 bases between them. This CDR3 is CASSVTAGIRYGYTF. Here the CDR3 DNA reads TGTGCCAGCAGCGTCACCGCAGGGATTCGGTATGGCTACACCTTC.

This clone was observed a few times. The chain joins TRBV10-3 to TRBJ2-1; a weak D match, TRBD2 (5 bases). This CDR3 contains 15 residues. V lost 6 bases and J 4 bases, leaving 16 bases between the germline ends. Looked up from germline, CDR1 is ENHRY and CDR2 is SYGVKD. CDR3 nucleotides: TGTGCCATCAGGGGAGACAAGACCATTTACAATGAGCAGTTCTTC. This gives the protein CAIRGDKTIYNEQFF.

This chain links TRBV2 with TRBJ1-3; D uncertain. The CDR3 loop spans 14 amino acids. The V end was cut by 1 base, the J end by 0 bases, with 4 bases between. Looked up from germline, CDR1 is SNHLY and CDR2 is FYNNEI. The chain's CDR3 is CASSEDSSGNTIYF. The CDR3 bases are TGTGCCAGCAGTGAAGATAGCTCTGGAAACACCATATATTTT.

The CDR3 protein is CASSSRDRAIPEAFF. The CDR3 DNA sequence: TGTGCCAGTAGTAGTAGGGACAGGGCGATCCCAGAAGCTTTCTTT. The rearrangement links TRBV19 to TRBJ1-1, with 9 bases matching TRBD1. This CDR3 has 15 residues. CDR1 is LNHDA and CDR2 is SQIVND in the germline V gene (reference sequence). V was clipped by 4 bases and J by 8 bases; unmatched bases: 11.

The rearrangement uses TRBV30 and TRBJ2-7, with D maybe TRBD2 (6 bases). This CDR3 has 14 residues. CDR1 is GTSNPN, CDR2 SVGIG, per germline (reference sequence). Trimming left V 1 base short and J 3 bases short, with 13 bases between. CDR3 nucleotide sequence: TGTGCCTGGAGTGCCTGGGTCGGGGGCTACGAGCAGTACTTC. This sequence encodes CAWSAWVGGYEQYF.

V is TRBV2 and J is TRBJ1-1, with D perhaps matching TRBD1 (5 bases). Per germline, CDR1 SNHLY and CDR2 FYNNEI. Deletions cut 7 bases from V and 10 bases from J, with 13 bases between. This CDR3 has 11 amino acids. CDR3 bases: TGTGCCAGCAATTCGGGACGCGGAGCTTTCTTT. Protein: CASNSGRGAFF.

In its sample, this clone was seen once. The rearrangement joins TRBV5-1 to TRBJ2-2; D unclear. There are 14 residues in the CDR3. The V gene's germline CDR1 is SGHRS and CDR2 YFSETQ. V lost 0 bases to trimming and J lost 4 bases, with 7 bases between them. The CDR3 DNA follows: TGCGCCAGCAGCTTGGGGTCGGCCACCGGGGAGCTGTTTTTT. This codes for CASSLGSATGELFF. The variable domain in full, completed from reference TRBV5-1 and TRBJ2-2, reads KAGVTQTPRYLIKTRGQQVTLSCSPISGHRSVSWYQQTPGQGLQFLFEYFSETQRNKGNFPGRFSGRQFSNSRSEMNVSTLELGDSALYLCASSLGSATGELFFGEGSRLTVL.